The 24 T cell receptor beta chains listed next were all sequenced from one sample in a study of post-analysis software for immune sequencing data. Which antigens these TCRs recognize remains unknown. Study outcomes and limitations: Patients carried a handful of TRBV segments more frequently than controls did, and TRBV5-6, TRBV5-1 and TRBV20-1 were among them.

Prepared TCR beta cDNA libraries contained unique molecular identifiers. TCRdb reanalysed the PCR reads using MiXCR and keeps one entry per CDR3 protein. The sample yields about 400,000 distinct CDR3 sequences, approximately 38% seen once. Specimen: blood. Receptor source: a girl between 5 and 17 years old with multiple sclerosis.

The V and J genes are TRBV7-9 and TRBJ2-3; unclear D gene. Germline CDR1 and CDR2: SEHNR and FQNEAQ (reference sequence). Trimming removed 1 base from V and 1 base from J, with 6 bases in between. CDR3 length: 14 residues. The CDR3 is CASSLEDGTDTQYF. In DNA form, the CDR3 reads TGTGCCAGCAGCTTAGAGGACGGCACAGATACGCAGTATTTT. Full variable domain (missing parts from reference TRBV7-9 and TRBJ2-3): DTGVSQNPRHKITKRGQNVTFRCDPISEHNRLYWYRQTLGQGPEFLTYFQNEAQLEKSRLLSDRFSAERPKGSFSTLEIQRTEQGDSAMYLCASSLEDGTDTQYFGPGTRLTVL.

V gene TRBV6-6 combines with J gene TRBJ2-1; TRBD1 matches 9 bases. Germline CDR1 and CDR2: MNHNY and SVGAGI (reference sequence). This CDR3 is 16 amino acids long. The ends lost 7 bases at V and 4 bases at J; junction bases unmatched: 11. Written as DNA, the CDR3 is TGTGCCAGCACCACCTCCCTGACAGGGGGTTACAATGAGCAGTTCTTC. This encodes CASTTSLTGGYNEQFF.

The chain joins TRBV5-1 to TRBJ2-5, with D tentatively TRBD1 or TRBD2 (5 bases each). V shed 3 bases and J shed 5 bases, with 17 bases lying between them. The CDR3 contains 15 residues. CDR1 SGHRS and CDR2 YFSETQ come from the germline V gene. CDR3 coding DNA: TGCGCCAGCAGCTCCTACGGGACCGGTGGGGAGACCCAGTACTTC. Encoded protein: CASSSYGTGGETQYF.

This clonotype was found a few times. The chain is built from TRBV12-3 or TRBV12-4 and TRBJ2-6; D remains ambiguous. This CDR3 is 13 amino acids long. Trimming stripped 11 bases from V and 0 bases from J, with 8 bases between. CDR3 nucleotides: TGTGCCCTGTCTGTCTCTGGGGCCAACGTCCTGACTTTC. This translates into CALSVSGANVLTF.

A few counts support this clonotype. V is TRBV27 and J is TRBJ1-2, with D uncertain. Germline V CDR1 and CDR2: MNHEY, SMNVEV (reference sequence). The CDR3 runs 15 residues. The V end was cut by 8 bases, the J end by 2 bases, with 18 bases between. CDR3 protein: CASRPTRVGNYGYTF. The CDR3 DNA reads TGTGCCAGCCGTCCTACGCGGGTCGGAAACTATGGCTACACCTTC.

This clonotype was seen once. This chain links TRBV5-5 with TRBJ2-1; D gene uncertain. Germline loops: CDR1 SGHKS, CDR2 YYEKEE (reference sequence). V dropped 9 bases and J dropped 9 bases, with 13 bases sitting between them. The CDR3 spans 11 residues. CDR3 sequence reads: CATKLDLEQFF. The CDR3 DNA is TGTGCCACGAAGTTGGATCTTGAGCAGTTCTTC.

The genes are TRBV3-1 and TRBJ1-4; possible D gene TRBD1, 5 bases. Per germline, CDR1 LGHDT and CDR2 YNNKEL (reference sequence). This CDR3 has 13 amino acids. V was shortened by 3 bases and J by 11 bases, with 13 bases between the two germline ends. For the CDR3, the DNA is TGTGCCAGCAGCCACCTTGACCGGGGGAAACTGTTTTTT. Translating it yields CASSHLDRGKLFF.

This clonotype came up a few times. The V gene is TRBV4-1, the J gene TRBJ2-7, with 8 bases lining up with TRBD1. This CDR3 comprises 15 residues. The ends lost 3 bases at V and 6 bases at J; junction bases unmatched: 10. Germline CDR1 reads MGHRA; CDR2 reads YSYEKL. CDR3 region: CASSHSGTGGSEQYF. CDR3 in DNA: TGCGCCAGCAGCCATTCCGGGACAGGAGGCTCCGAGCAGTACTTC.

The chain couples TRBV7-6 to TRBJ1-2; 7 nucleotides agree with TRBD1. The germline CDR1 and CDR2 sequences are SGHVS and FNYEAQ. The CDR3 length is 15 residues. Trimming at V came to 2 bases and at J to 3 bases, leaving 6 bases not matched to a gene. This CDR3 reads CASSLYAGGDYGYTF. The CDR3 nucleotides read TGTGCCAGCAGCTTATACGCAGGGGGAGACTATGGCTACACCTTC.

The chain carries TRBV7-3 and TRBJ2-2, with D possibly being TRBD2 (6 bases). Trimming pared 2 bases from V and 4 bases from J, leaving 11 bases between. The CDR3 runs 15 residues. Germline-derived CDR1 and CDR2 are SGHTA and FQGTGA. Written as DNA, the CDR3 is TGTGCCAGCAGCTTAGGCGGGGCCCGCACCGGGGAGCTGTTTTTT. It yields the protein CASSLGGARTGELFF.

This clonotype was observed a handful of times. The chain joins TRBV5-1 to TRBJ2-5; perhaps TRBD1 as D (5 bases). Deletions cut 2 bases from V and 3 bases from J, with 8 bases between. The CDR3 has 13 residues. Germline-derived CDR1 and CDR2 are SGHRS and YFSETQ. Here the CDR3 reads CASSFMDKETQYF. CDR3 DNA sequence: TGCGCCAGCAGCTTCATGGACAAAGAGACCCAGTACTTC. Drawing the rest from reference TRBV5-1 and TRBJ2-5, the complete variable domain is KAGVTQTPRYLIKTRGQQVTLSCSPISGHRSVSWYQQTPGQGLQFLFEYFSETQRNKGNFPGRFSGRQFSNSRSEMNVSTLELGDSALYLCASSFMDKETQYFGPGTRLLVL.

This CDR3 is CSVNMGPQENEQFF. The CDR3 region has the DNA TGCAGCGTGAACATGGGTCCCCAAGAAAATGAGCAGTTCTTC. V usage is TRBV29-1 and J usage is TRBJ2-1; no reliable D call. The CDR3 spans 14 residues. Trimming removed 6 bases at V and 7 bases at J, with 19 bases between. Germline CDR1 and CDR2: SQVTM and ANQGSEA.

The chain couples TRBV15 to TRBJ2-7; TRBD1 matches at 10 bases. This CDR3 region has 15 residues. Trimming cost V 4 bases and J 5 bases; bases outside gene matches: 8. Germline V gene sequence: CDR1 LNHNV, CDR2 YYDKDF (reference sequence). The CDR3 is CATSTTRDRGHEQYF. The CDR3, as DNA: TGTGCCACCAGCACCACAAGGGACAGGGGCCACGAGCAGTACTTC. The whole variable domain, filled in from reference TRBV15 and TRBJ2-7, reads DAMVIQNPRYQVTQFGKPVTLSCSQTLNHNVMYWYQQKSSQAPKLLFHYYDKDFNNEADTPDNFQSRRPNTSFCFLDIRSPGLGDTAMYLCATSTTRDRGHEQYFGPGTRLTVT.

A few counts support this clonotype. This chain joins TRBV27 and TRBJ2-7; 7 bases agree with TRBD1. Per the germline V gene, CDR1 is MNHEY and CDR2 is SMNVEV (reference sequence). The trim removed 10 bases at V and 3 bases at J, leaving 9 bases unmatched. This CDR3 contains 13 residues. CDR3 in DNA: TGTGCCAACCCACAGGGGAAGTTCTACGAGCAGTACTTC. This encodes CANPQGKFYEQYF.

The genes are TRBV28 and TRBJ2-3, with D tentatively TRBD2 (6 bases). CDR3 length: 15 amino acids. Trimming stripped 2 bases from V and 4 bases from J, with 13 bases between. Germline lookup yields CDR1 MDHEN and CDR2 SYDVKM. DNA of the CDR3: TGTGCCAGCAGTTTACGCGTTGCTAGCGCAGATACGCAGTATTTT. Its protein product is CASSLRVASADTQYF. Together with reference TRBV28 and TRBJ2-3, the CDR3 gives the full variable domain: DVKVTQSSRYLVKRTGEKVFLECVQDMDHENMFWYRQDPGLGLRLIYFSYDVKMKEKGDIPEGYSVSREKKERFSLILESASTNQTSMYLCASSLRVASADTQYFGPGTRLTVL.

This chain connects TRBV7-9 to TRBJ1-6; D not certain. CDR1 and CDR2 from the germline V gene are SEHNR and FQNEAQ (reference sequence). The V end lost 8 bases, the J end lost 4 bases, and 12 bases lay between the germline ends. The CDR3 has 14 residues. The CDR3 sequence: CASGDRRYNSPLHF. In DNA, the CDR3 is TGTGCCAGCGGCGACCGGCGTTATAATTCACCCCTCCACTTT.

This clonotype appeared once. The chain carries TRBV6-1 and TRBJ2-7; D not certain. CDR3 length equals 16 residues. Per germline, CDR1 MNHNS and CDR2 SASEGT. Trimming removed 6 bases at V and 12 bases at J, with 30 bases between. DNA of the CDR3: TGTGCCAGCAGCGCTGACCAGCTACGACCGGGCCCCAGGTGGTACTTC. Encoded protein: CASSADQLRPGPRWYF.

This clonotype was picked up many times. This chain connects TRBV28 to TRBJ2-3; 9 nucleotides line up with TRBD2. Germline trimming cut 6 bases from V and 5 bases from J; bases unmatched to any gene: 12. Looked up from germline, CDR1 is MDHEN and CDR2 is SYDVKM. CDR3 length equals 16 residues. CDR3: CASSPPGGGAGDTQYF. The CDR3 DNA is TGTGCCAGCAGCCCACCCGGCGGGGGGGCGGGAGATACGCAGTATTTT.

This clonotype was seen at least ten times. The chain couples TRBV7-8 to TRBJ2-1, with a weak D call TRBD1 (6 bases). The CDR3 length is 15 residues. Germline CDR1 is SGHVS and CDR2 is FQNEAQ. V lost 5 bases to trimming and J lost 0 bases, with 11 bases between them. In nucleotides, the CDR3 is TGTGCCAGCAGCGCCAACAGGGTCTCCTACAATGAGCAGTTCTTC. Encoded protein: CASSANRVSYNEQFF.

This clonotype has a handful of counts. The V call is TRBV7-2, the J call TRBJ2-5; maybe TRBD1 (5 bases). CDR1 and CDR2 from the germline V gene are SGHTA and FQGNSA. V shed 5 bases and J shed 5 bases, with 15 bases lying between them. The CDR3 extends over 14 amino acids. The CDR3 here is CASSRPFQGETQYF. Here the CDR3 DNA reads TGTGCCAGCAGCCGACCGTTTCAGGGTGAGACCCAGTACTTC.

This sequence joins TRBV20-1 and TRBJ2-2; 11 bases line up with TRBD2. V shed 5 bases, J shed 3 bases, and the junction held 8 bases outside the gene matches. CDR3 length equals 16 residues. From germline, CDR1 is DFQATT and CDR2 SNEGSKA (reference sequence). The CDR3 DNA is TGCAGTGCTCCTGACCCTAGCGGGGGGTACACCGGGGAGCTGTTTTTT. Protein product: CSAPDPSGGYTGELFF.

The chain recombines TRBV9 with TRBJ2-3; 8 bases align to TRBD2. CDR3 size: 17 residues. V shed 3 bases, J shed 1 base, and the junction held 10 bases outside the gene matches. Per germline, CDR1 SGDLS and CDR2 YYNGEE. CDR3 sequence (DNA): TGTGCCAGCAGCGAGCTACCGGGAGGGATCGGCACAGATACGCAGTATTTT. This gives the protein CASSELPGGIGTDTQYF. Filled out from reference TRBV9 and TRBJ2-3, the complete variable domain reads DSGVTQTPKHLITATGQRVTLRCSPRSGDLSVYWYQQSLDQGLQFLIQYYNGEERAKGNILERFSAQQFPDLHSELNLSSLELGDSALYFCASSELPGGIGTDTQYFGPGTRLTVL.

This chain connects TRBV12-3 or TRBV12-4 to TRBJ1-5; D might be TRBD1 (6 bases). This CDR3 has 16 amino acids. The V gene lost 2 bases and the J gene lost 5 bases, with 16 bases spanning the gap. CDR3 amino acids: CASSLRGRGKDQPQHF. CDR3 DNA: TGTGCCAGCAGTTTACGAGGCAGGGGTAAGGATCAGCCCCAGCATTTT.

The V gene is TRBV7-3, the J gene TRBJ2-1; 10 nucleotides match TRBD1. In germline, CDR1 is SGHTA, CDR2 FQGTGA. The CDR3 totals 16 residues. Trimming removed 5 bases from V and 7 bases from J; junction bases left unmatched: 11. CDR3 DNA: TGTGCCAGCAGCGTCCAACCGGGACAGGGGAAGAATGAGCAGTTCTTC. It is translated as CASSVQPGQGKNEQFF.